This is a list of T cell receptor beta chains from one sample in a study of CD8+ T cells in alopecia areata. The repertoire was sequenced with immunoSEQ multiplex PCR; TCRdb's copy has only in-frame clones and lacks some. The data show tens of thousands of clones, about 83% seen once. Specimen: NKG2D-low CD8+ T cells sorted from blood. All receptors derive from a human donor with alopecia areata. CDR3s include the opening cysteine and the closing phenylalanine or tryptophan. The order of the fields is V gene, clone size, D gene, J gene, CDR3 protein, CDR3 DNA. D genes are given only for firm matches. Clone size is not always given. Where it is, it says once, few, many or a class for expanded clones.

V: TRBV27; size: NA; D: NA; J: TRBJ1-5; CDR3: CASRSQIVNQPQHF; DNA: TGTGCCAGCAGGAGCCAGATAGTCAATCAGCCCCAGCATTTT
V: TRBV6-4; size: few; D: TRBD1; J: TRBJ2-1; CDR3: CASSEGGTSSYNEQFF; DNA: TGTGCCAGCAGTGAAGGGGGCACCAGCTCCTACAATGAGCAGTTCTTC
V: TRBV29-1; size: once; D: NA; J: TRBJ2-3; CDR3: CSADSPVDPSTDTQYF; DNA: TGCAGCGCTGACAGCCCGGTGGACCCAAGCACAGATACGCAGTATTTT
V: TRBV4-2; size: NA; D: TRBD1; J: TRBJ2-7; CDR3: CASSPDGQGVNYEQYF; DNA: TGTGCCAGCAGCCCCGACGGACAGGGGGTCAACTACGAGCAGTACTTC
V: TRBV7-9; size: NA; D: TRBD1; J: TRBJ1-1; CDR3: CASSWGTGGEEAFF; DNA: TGTGCCAGCAGCTGGGGGACAGGGGGCGAGGAAGCTTTCTTT
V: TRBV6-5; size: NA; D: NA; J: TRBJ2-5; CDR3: CASSYPPGARGTQYF; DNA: TGTGCCAGCAGTTACCCCCCGGGGGCACGGGGGACCCAGTACTTC
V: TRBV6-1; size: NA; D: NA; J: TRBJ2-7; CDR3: CAILAGRGAYEQYF; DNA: TGTGCCATCCTAGCAGGGCGGGGCGCCTACGAGCAGTACTTC
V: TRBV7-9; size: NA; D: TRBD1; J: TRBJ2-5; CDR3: CASSPWDRKETQYF; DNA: TGTGCCAGCAGCCCCTGGGACAGAAAAGAGACCCAGTACTTC
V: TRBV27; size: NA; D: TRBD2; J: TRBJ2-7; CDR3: CASSSGGSYEQYF; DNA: TGTGCCAGCAGTTCCGGGGGGTCCTACGAGCAGTACTTC
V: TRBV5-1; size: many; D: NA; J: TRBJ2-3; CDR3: CASHEGLTLSTDTQYF; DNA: TGCGCCAGCCATGAAGGACTAACACTTTCCACAGATACGCAGTATTTT
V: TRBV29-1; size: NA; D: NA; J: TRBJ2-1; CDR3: CSVNTYSYNEQFF; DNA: TGCAGCGTTAACACGTACTCCTACAATGAGCAGTTCTTC
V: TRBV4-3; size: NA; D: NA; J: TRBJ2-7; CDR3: CASSQDPHWAYEQYF; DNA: TGCGCCAGCAGCCAAGATCCCCATTGGGCTTACGAGCAGTACTTC
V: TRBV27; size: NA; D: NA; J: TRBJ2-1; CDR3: CASSLTLANVYNEQFF; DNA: TGTGCCAGCAGTTTAACTCTAGCGAACGTCTACAATGAGCAGTTCTTC
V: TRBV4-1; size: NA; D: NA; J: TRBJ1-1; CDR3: CASSQSTGLNTEAFF; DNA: TGCGCCAGCAGCCAGTCTACAGGGTTGAACACTGAAGCTTTCTTT
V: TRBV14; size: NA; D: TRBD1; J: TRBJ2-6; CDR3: CASRAGTGILSGANVLTF; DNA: TGTGCCAGCCGAGCCGGGACAGGGATCCTCTCTGGGGCCAACGTCCTGACTTTC
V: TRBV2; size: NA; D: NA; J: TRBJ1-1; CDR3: CASSDTAGNTEAFF; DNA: TGTGCCAGCAGTGATACCGCGGGGAACACTGAAGCTTTCTTT
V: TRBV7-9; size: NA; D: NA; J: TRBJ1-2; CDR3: CASSSTPTGFGYGYTF; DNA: TGTGCCAGCAGCTCGACTCCTACAGGGTTCGGCTATGGCTACACCTTC
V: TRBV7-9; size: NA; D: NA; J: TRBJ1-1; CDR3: CASSFGNTEAFF; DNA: TGTGCCAGCAGCTTTGGGAACACTGAAGCTTTCTTT
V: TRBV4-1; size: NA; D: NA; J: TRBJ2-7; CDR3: CASSQEVPRYEQYF; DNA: TGCGCCAGCAGCCAAGAGGTGCCTAGGTACGAGCAGTACTTC
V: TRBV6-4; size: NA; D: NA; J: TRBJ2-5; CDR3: CASSDSTAGDVKTQYF; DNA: TGTGCCAGCAGTGACTCGACGGCAGGGGACGTGAAGACCCAGTACTTC
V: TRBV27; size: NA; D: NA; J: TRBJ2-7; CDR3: CASSLSWQTSYEQYF; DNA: TGTGCCAGCAGTTTATCATGGCAGACGTCCTACGAGCAGTACTTC
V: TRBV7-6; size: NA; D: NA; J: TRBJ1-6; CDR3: CASSFVENSPLHF; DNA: TGTGCCAGCAGCTTCGTCGAGAATTCACCCCTCCACTTT
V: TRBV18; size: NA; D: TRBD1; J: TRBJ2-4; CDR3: CASSPGTGVLAKNIQYF; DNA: TGTGCCAGCTCACCCGGGACAGGGGTCCTAGCCAAAAACATTCAGTACTTC
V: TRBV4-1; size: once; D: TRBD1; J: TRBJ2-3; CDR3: CASSQEGQGTDTQYF; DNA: TGCGCCAGCAGCCAAGAGGGACAGGGGACAGATACGCAGTATTTT
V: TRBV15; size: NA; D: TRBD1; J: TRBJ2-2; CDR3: CATSREETGLAGELFF; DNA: TGTGCCACCAGCAGAGAAGAGACAGGGTTGGCCGGGGAGCTGTTTTTT
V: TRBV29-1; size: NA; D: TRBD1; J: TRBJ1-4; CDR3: CSVEDNGRGDEKLFF; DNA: TGCAGCGTTGAAGATAACGGCAGGGGGGATGAAAAACTGTTTTTT
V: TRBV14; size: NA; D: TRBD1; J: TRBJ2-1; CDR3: CASRWTGTNEQFF; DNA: TGTGCCAGCAGATGGACAGGGACTAATGAGCAGTTCTTC
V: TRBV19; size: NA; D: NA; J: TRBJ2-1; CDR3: CASSPGATTSSYNEQFF; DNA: TGTGCCAGTAGTCCGGGGGCGACAACGAGCTCCTACAATGAGCAGTTCTTC
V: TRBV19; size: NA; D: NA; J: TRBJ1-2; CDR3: CASSIERTTPFYGYTF; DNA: TGTGCCAGTAGTATAGAAAGGACAACACCCTTCTATGGCTACACCTTC
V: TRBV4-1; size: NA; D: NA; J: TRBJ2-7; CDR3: CASSQAGGLAYERYF; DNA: TGCGCCAGCAGCCAAGCTGGGGGGTTGGCCTACGAGCGGTACTTC
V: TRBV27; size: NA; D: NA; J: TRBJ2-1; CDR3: CASSLSVDEQFF; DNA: TGTGCCAGCAGTTTGTCGGTCGATGAGCAGTTCTTC
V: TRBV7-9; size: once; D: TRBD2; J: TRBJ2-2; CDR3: CASSSGLALNTGELFF; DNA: TGTGCCAGCAGCTCTGGACTAGCCCTGAACACCGGGGAGCTGTTTTTT
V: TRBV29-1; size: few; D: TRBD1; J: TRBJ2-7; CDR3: CSVEGQNYEQYF; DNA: TGCAGCGTCGAGGGACAGAACTACGAGCAGTACTTC
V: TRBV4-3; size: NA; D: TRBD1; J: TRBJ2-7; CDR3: CASSQARTGGYEQYF; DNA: TGCGCCAGCAGCCAAGCAAGGACAGGGGGCTACGAGCAGTACTTC
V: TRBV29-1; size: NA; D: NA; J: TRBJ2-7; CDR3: CSVEDRGLSYEQYF; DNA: TGCAGCGTTGAAGACAGGGGACTCTCCTACGAGCAGTACTTC
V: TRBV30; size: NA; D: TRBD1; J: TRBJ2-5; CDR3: CAWSVGQGQTQYF; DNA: TGTGCCTGGAGTGTGGGACAGGGGCAGACCCAGTACTTC
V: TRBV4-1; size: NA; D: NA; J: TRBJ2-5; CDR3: CASSQNRDETQYF; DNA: TGCGCCAGCAGCCAGAACAGGGATGAGACCCAGTACTTC
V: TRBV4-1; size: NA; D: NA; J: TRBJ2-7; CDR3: CASSQGGGTEQYF; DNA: TGCGCCAGCAGCCAAGGTGGAGGGACCGAGCAGTACTTC
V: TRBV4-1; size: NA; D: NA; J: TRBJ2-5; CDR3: CASSQVDDQETQYF; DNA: TGCGCCAGCAGCCAAGTTGATGATCAAGAGACCCAGTACTTC
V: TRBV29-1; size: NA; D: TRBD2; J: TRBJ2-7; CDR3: CSVGQRGSYEQYF; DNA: TGCAGCGTTGGCCAGCGGGGTTCCTACGAGCAGTACTTC
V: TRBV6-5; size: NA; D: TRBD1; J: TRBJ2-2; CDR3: CASSYGTATGELFF; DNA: TGTGCCAGCAGTTACGGGACAGCAACCGGGGAGCTGTTTTTT
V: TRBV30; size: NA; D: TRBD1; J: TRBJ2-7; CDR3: CAWSVLRVTGTYEQYF; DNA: TGTGCCTGGAGTGTGCTTAGAGTGACAGGGACCTACGAGCAGTACTTC
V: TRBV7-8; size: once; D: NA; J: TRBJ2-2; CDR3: CASSLASGPRNTGELFF; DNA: TGTGCCAGCAGCTTAGCGTCCGGGCCCAGGAACACCGGGGAGCTGTTTTTT
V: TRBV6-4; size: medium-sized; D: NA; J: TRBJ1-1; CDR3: CASSESGGFGTEAFF; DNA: TGTGCCAGCAGTGAAAGTGGGGGCTTTGGCACTGAAGCTTTCTTT
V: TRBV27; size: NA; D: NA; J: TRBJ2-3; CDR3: CASSWDRTDTQYF; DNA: TGTGCCAGCAGCTGGGACCGCACAGATACGCAGTATTTT
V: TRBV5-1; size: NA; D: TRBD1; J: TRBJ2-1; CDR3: CASSLVQGATNEQFF; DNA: TGCGCCAGCAGCTTGGTACAGGGGGCGACCAATGAGCAGTTCTTC
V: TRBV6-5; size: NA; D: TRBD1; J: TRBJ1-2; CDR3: CASRDRDYGYTF; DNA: TGTGCCAGCCGGGACAGGGACTATGGCTACACCTTC
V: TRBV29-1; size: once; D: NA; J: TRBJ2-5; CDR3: CSVERRAEETQYF; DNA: TGCAGCGTTGAACGTAGGGCAGAAGAGACCCAGTACTTC
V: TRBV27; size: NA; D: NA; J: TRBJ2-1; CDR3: CASSFTSLAPYNEQFF; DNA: TGTGCCAGCAGTTTCACCTCACTAGCCCCCTACAATGAGCAGTTCTTC
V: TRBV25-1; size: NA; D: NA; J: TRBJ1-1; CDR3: CASSDPGVGGDTEAFF; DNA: TGTGCCAGCAGTGACCCCGGGGTCGGGGGTGACACTGAAGCTTTCTTT
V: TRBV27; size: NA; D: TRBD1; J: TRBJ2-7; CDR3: CASSSYRGAYEQYF; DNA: TGTGCCAGCAGTTCCTACAGGGGAGCCTACGAGCAGTACTTC
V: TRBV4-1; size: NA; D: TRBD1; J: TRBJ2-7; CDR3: CASSQGQYEQYF; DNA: TGCGCCAGCAGCCAGGGACAGTACGAGCAGTACTTC
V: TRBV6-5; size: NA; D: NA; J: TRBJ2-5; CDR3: CASSWWNAQETQYF; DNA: TGTGCCAGCAGTTGGTGGAACGCTCAAGAGACCCAGTACTTC
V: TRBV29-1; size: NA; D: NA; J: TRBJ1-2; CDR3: CSVIQGENYGYTF; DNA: TGCAGCGTTATACAAGGGGAAAACTATGGCTACACCTTC
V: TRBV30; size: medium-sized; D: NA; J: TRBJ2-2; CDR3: CAWKLYTEAGPQGPGELFF; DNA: TGTGCCTGGAAACTTTATACTGAGGCGGGACCCCAAGGACCCGGGGAGCTGTTTTTT
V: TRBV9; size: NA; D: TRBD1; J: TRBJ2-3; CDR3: CASSVGGTVRDTQYF; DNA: TGTGCCAGCAGCGTAGGAGGGACAGTTAGAGATACGCAGTATTTT